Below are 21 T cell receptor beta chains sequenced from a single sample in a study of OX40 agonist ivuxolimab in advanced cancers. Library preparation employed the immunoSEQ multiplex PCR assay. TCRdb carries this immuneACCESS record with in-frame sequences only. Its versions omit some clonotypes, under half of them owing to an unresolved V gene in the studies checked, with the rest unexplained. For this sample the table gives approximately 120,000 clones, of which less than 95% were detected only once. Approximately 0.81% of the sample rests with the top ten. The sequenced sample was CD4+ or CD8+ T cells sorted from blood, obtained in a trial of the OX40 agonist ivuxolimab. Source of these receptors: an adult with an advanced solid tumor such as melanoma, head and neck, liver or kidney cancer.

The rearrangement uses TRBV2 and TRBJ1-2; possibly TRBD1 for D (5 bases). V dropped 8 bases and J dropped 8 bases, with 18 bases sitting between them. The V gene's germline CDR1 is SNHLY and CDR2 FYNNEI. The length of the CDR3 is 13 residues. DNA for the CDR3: TGTGCCAGCCATCCCAGAAGGGGTTGGGGCTACACCTTC. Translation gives CASHPRRGWGYTF.

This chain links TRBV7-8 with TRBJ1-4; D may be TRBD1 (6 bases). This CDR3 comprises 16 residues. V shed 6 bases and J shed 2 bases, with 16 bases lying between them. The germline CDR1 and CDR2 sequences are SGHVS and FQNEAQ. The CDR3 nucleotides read TGTGCCAGCAGTCACACGAGGGGGGCGACTAATGAAAAACTGTTTTTT. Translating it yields CASSHTRGATNEKLFF.

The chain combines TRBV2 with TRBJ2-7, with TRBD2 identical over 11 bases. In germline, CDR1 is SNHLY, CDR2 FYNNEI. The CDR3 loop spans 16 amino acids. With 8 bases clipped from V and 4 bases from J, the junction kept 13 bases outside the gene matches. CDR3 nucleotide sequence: TGTGCCAGCCGGGACCCGAGACTAGCGGGAACGTACGAGCAGTACTTC. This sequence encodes CASRDPRLAGTYEQYF.

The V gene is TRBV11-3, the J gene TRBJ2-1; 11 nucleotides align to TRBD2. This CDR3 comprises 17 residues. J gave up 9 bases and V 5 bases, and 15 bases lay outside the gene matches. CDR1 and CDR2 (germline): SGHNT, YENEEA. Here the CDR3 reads CASSQTGLAVRRSEQFF. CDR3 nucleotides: TGTGCCAGCAGCCAGACGGGACTAGCGGTGCGGAGGTCTGAGCAGTTCTTC.

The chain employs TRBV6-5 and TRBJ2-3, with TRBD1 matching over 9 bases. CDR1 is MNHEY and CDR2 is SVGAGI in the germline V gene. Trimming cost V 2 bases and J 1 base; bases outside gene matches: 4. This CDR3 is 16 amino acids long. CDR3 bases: TGTGCCAGCAGTTACACTAGGACAGGGGGCACAGATACGCAGTATTTT. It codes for CASSYTRTGGTDTQYF.

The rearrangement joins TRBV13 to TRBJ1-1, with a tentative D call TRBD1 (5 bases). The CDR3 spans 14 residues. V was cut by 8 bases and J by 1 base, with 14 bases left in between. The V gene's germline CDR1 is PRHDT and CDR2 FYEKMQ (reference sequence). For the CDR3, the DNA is TGTGCCAGCTCGAATACTGGGGGGAACACTGAAGCTTTCTTT. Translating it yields CASSNTGGNTEAFF.

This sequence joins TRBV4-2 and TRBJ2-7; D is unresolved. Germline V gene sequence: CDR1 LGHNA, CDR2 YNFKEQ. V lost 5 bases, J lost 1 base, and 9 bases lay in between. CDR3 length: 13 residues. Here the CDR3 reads CASSWGLSYEQYF. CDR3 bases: TGTGCCAGCAGCTGGGGTTTGTCCTACGAGCAGTACTTC.

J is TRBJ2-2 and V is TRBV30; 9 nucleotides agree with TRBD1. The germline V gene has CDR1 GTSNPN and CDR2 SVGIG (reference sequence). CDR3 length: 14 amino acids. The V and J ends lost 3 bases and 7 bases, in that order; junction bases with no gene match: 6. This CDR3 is CAWSGQGRNGELFF. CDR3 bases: TGTGCCTGGAGCGGACAGGGGAGGAACGGGGAGCTGTTTTTT.

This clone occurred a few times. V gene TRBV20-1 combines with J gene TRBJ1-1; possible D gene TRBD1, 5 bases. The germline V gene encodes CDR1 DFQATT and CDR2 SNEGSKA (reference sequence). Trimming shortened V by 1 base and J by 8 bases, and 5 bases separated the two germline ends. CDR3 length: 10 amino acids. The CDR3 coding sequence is TGCAGTGCTAGAGGACAGGAAGCTTTCTTT. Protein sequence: CSARGQEAFF.

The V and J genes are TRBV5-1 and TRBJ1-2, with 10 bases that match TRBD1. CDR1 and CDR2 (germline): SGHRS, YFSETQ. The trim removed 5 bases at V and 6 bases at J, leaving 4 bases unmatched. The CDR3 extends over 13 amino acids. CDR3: CASRPGQGDGYTF. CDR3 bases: TGCGCCAGCAGACCCGGACAGGGGGATGGCTACACCTTC.

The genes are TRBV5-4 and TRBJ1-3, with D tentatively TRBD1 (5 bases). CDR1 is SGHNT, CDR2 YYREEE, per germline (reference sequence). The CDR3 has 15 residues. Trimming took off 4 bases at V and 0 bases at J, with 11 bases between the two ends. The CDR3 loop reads CASSRGPTSGNTIYF. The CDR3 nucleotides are TGTGCCAGCAGCCGGGGACCGACCTCTGGAAACACCATATATTTT. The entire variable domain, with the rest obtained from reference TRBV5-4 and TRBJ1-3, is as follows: ETGVTQSPTHLIKTRGQQVTLRCSSQSGHNTVSWYQQALGQGPQFIFQYYREEENGRGNFPPRFSGLQFPNYSSELNVNALELDDSALYLCASSRGPTSGNTIYFGEGSWLTVV.

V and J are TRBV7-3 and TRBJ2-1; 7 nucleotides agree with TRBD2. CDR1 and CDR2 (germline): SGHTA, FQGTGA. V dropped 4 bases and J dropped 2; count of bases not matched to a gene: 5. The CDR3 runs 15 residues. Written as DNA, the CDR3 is TGTGCCAGCAGCTGGAGCGGGACCCCCTACAATGAGCAGTTCTTC. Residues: CASSWSGTPYNEQFF. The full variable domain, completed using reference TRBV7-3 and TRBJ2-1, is GAGVSQTPSNKVTEKGKYVELRCDPISGHTALYWYRQSLGQGPEFLIYFQGTGAADDSGLPNDRFFAVRPEGSVSTLKIQRTERGDSAVYLCASSWSGTPYNEQFFGPGTRLTVL.

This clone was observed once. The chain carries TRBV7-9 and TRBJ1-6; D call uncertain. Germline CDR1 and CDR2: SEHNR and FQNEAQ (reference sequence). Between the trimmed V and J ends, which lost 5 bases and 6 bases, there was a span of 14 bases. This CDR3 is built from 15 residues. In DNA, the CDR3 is TGTGCCAGCAGCCCGCGTGAGGGAGCTAATTCACCCCTCCACTTT. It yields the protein CASSPREGANSPLHF.

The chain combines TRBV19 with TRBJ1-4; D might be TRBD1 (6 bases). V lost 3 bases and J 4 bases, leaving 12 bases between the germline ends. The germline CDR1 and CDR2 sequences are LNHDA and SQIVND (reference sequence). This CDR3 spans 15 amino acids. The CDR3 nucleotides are TGTGCCAGTAGTATCCCCAGGGGTGGTAATGAAAAACTGTTTTTT. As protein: CASSIPRGGNEKLFF.

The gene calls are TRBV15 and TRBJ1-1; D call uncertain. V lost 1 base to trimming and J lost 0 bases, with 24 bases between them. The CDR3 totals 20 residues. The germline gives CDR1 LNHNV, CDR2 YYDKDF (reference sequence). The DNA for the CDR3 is TGTGCCACCAGCAGAGCGGTACGTAGGGAAGATCGTGTCATGAACACTGAAGCTTTCTTT. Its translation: CATSRAVRREDRVMNTEAFF.

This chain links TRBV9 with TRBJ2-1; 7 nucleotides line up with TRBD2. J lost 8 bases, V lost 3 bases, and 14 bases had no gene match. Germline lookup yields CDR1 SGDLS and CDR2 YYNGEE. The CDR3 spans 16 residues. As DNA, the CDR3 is TGTGCCAGCAGCGCACTAGCGTACCCCCGGGGGGATGAGCAGTTCTTC. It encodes CASSALAYPRGDEQFF.

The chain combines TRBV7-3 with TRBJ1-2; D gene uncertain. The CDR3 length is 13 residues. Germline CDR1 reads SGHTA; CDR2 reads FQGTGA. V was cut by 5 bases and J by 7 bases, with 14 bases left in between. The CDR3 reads CASSKTASTGYTF. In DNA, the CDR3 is TGTGCCAGCAGCAAAACAGCCAGTACTGGCTACACCTTC.

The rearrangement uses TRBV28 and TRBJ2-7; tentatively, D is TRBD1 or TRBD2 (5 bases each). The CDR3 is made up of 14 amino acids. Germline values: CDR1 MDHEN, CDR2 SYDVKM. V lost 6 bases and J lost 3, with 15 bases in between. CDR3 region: CASSPGTEVYEQYF. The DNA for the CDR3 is TGTGCCAGCAGCCCCGGGACGGAAGTCTACGAGCAGTACTTC.

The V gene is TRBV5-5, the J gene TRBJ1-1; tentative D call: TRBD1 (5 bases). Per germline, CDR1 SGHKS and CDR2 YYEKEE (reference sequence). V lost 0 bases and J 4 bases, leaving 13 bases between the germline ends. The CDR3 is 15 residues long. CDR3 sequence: CASSLVNGAGTEAFF. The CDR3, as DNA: TGTGCCAGCAGCTTGGTTAATGGGGCGGGCACTGAAGCTTTCTTT.

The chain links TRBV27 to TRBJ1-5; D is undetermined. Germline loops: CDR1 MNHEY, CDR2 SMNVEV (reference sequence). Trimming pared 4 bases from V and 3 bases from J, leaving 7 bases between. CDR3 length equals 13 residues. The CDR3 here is CASSSGFNQPQHF. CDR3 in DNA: TGTGCCAGCAGTTCCGGCTTCAATCAGCCCCAGCATTTT.

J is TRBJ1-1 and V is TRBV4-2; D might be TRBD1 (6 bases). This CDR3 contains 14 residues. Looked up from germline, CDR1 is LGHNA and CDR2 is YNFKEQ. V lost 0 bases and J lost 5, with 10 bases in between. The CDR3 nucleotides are TGTGCCAGCAGCCAAGATTGGGGGCGGACTGAAGCTTTCTTT. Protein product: CASSQDWGRTEAFF.